The clone carrying this TCR beta chain was detected a few times. Its cognate antigen is unknown. The data were taken from a study of response to subunit inactivated influenza vaccine. Study-wide findings and caveats: Only a handful of new T cells, the authors suggested, are recruited with each seasonal influenza vaccination.

Each CDR3 protein is one row after TCRdb ran MiXCR on the RT-PCR reads. The profile shows 170,000 or so distinct CDR3 sequences, about 10% of them singletons. Per the germline V gene, CDR1 is GTSNPN and CDR2 is SVGIG (reference sequence). Trimming stripped 4 bases from V and 1 base from J, with 17 bases between. The CDR3 sequence is 15 residues long. Sequenced here: CD8+ T cells sorted from PBMCs, sampled 23 months after vaccination. The chain recombines TRBV30 with TRBJ2-7; possibly TRBD2 for D (6 bases). The clonotype was recovered from a man aged 45 to 75 who received an inactivated influenza vaccine. The chain's CDR3 is CAWNHGTVLSYEQYF. In DNA, the CDR3 is TGTGCCTGGAATCATGGGACTGTACTATCCTACGAGCAGTACTTC.